This T cell receptor (beta chain) is drawn from a study of blood T cells in healthy people across ages. The study's findings and limits: More naive CD4+ cells and higher diversity marked long-lived donors relative to aged donors.

The use of a sample-barcoded 5' primer and a J-beta primer mix characterized a second PCR of 7 to 11 cycles. MiXCR, applied by TCRdb to the 5' RACE reads, yields one record per CDR3 protein. This table holds about 580,000 distinct CDR3 sequences, roughly 48% found once. Concerning this clonotype itself: Its antigen is unknown.

Sequenced sample: blood. The origin of this receptor is an older man in good health.

The CDR3 coding sequence is TGCAGCGTTGGGGGAGGGGGCCCAGATACGCAGTATTTT. This translates into CSVGGGGPDTQYF. The chain recombines TRBV29-1 with TRBJ2-3; TRBD1 or TRBD2 may be the D gene (7 bases each). Per the germline V gene, CDR1 is SQVTM and CDR2 is ANQGSEA. CDR3 length equals 13 residues. V lost 4 bases to trimming and J lost 4 bases, with 12 bases between them.